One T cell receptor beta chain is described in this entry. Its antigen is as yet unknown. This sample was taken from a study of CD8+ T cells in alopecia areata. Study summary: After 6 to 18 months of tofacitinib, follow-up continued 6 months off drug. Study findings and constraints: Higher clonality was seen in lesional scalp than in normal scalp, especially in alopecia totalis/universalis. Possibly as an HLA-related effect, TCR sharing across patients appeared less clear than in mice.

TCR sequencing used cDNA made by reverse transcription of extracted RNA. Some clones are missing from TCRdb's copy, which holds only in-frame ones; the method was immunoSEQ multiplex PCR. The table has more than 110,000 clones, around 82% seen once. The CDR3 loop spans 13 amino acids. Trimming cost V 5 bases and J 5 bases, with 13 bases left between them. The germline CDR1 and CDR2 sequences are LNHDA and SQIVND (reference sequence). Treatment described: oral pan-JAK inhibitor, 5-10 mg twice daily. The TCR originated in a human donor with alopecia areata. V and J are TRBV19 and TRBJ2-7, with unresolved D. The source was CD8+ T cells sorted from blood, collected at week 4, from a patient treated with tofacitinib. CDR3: CASSYRSGHEQYF. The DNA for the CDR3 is TGTGCCAGTAGTTATAGATCAGGACACGAGCAGTACTTC. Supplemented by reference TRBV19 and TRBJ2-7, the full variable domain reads DGGITQSPKYLFRKEGQNVTLSCEQNLNHDAMYWYRQDPGQGLRLIYYSQIVNDFQKGDIAEGYSVSREKKESFPLTVTSAQKNPTAFYLCASSYRSGHEQYFGPGTRLTVT.